The present entry profiles one TCR beta chain with its context. This sample stems from a study of blood T cell repertoires in COVID-19. Profiled with immunoSEQ multiplex PCR; TCRdb holds only in-frame clones, not every one. The data contain under 300,000 clones, around three quarters of them singletons. This TCR was recovered from a woman aged 80 or over with acute or convalescent COVID-19. Sequencing was done on a sample of peripheral blood.

The CDR3 here is CASSQGQVLRSTYTF. In nucleotides, the CDR3 is TGTGCCAGCAGCCAAGGGCAGGTACTCCGATCGACCTACACCTTC. This chain links TRBV14 with TRBJ1-2; D is ambiguous. Germline loops: CDR1 SGHDN, CDR2 FVKESK. V was pared by 1 base and J by 10 bases, with 19 bases between. CDR3 size: 15 residues.